Following are 17 T cell receptor beta chains from one sample sequenced in a study of blood T cell repertoires in COVID-19. TCRdb's copy holds only in-frame clones and misses some; the assay was immunoSEQ multiplex PCR. The sample has 250,000 to 300,000 clones, more than 75% seen once; the top ten hold about 0.99%. Sequencing input: peripheral blood. These receptors were collected from a middle-aged woman who had recovered from COVID-19.

Concerning this clone itself: An end of the junction does not agree with germline; a read error may underlie this. This chain joins TRBV28 and TRBJ1-6; perhaps TRBD1 as D (6 bases). The germline V gene encodes CDR1 MDHEN and CDR2 SYDVKM. The CDR3 has 12 amino acids. The CDR3 nucleotides read TGTGCCAGCAGACCCGCAGGGCAGGGGCCCACCTTT. This encodes CASRPAGQGPTF.

This chain uses TRBV27 with TRBJ1-5; a possible D gene is TRBD1 (6 bases). This CDR3 is 15 amino acids long. V was trimmed by 4 bases and J by 3 bases, leaving 13 bases between them. CDR1 MNHEY and CDR2 SMNVEV come from the germline V gene (reference sequence). CDR3 sequence: CASSWGGAVNQPQHF. DNA for the CDR3: TGTGCCAGCAGTTGGGGGGGGGCCGTCAATCAGCCCCAGCATTTT.

The chain recombines TRBV29-1 with TRBJ2-7; 11 bases are a match to TRBD1. The CDR3 has 13 residues. Losses at the gene ends were 7 bases for V and 6 bases for J; bases not matched to a gene: 8. Germline values: CDR1 SQVTM, CDR2 ANQGSEA. CDR3 in amino acids: CSGTGTGGPEQYF. The CDR3 DNA reads as TGCAGCGGAACCGGGACAGGGGGGCCCGAGCAGTACTTC.

The CDR3 DNA is TGTGCCAGCAGCTCCCTGGGGGGGACTAGCGGGAGGACGTACCAAGAGACCCAGTACTTC. Protein: CASSSLGGTSGRTYQETQYF. The chain couples TRBV7-3 to TRBJ2-5; the match to TRBD2 covers 15 bases. Germline assignment: CDR1 SGHTA and CDR2 FQGTGA. The length of the CDR3 is 20 residues. J lost 0 bases, V lost 4 bases, and 12 bases had no gene match.

The V and J genes are TRBV7-3 and TRBJ2-2, with 12 bases identical to TRBD2. The CDR3 has 17 amino acids. Germline CDR1 is SGHTA and CDR2 is FQGTGA. Unmatched junction bases numbered 11, after V lost 8 bases and J lost 4 bases. In DNA form, the CDR3 reads TGTGCCAGCCAGCGGCTAGCGGGAGGGCCGGCCACCGGGGAGCTGTTTTTT. It specifies CASQRLAGGPATGELFF.

The V call is TRBV6-2 or TRBV6-3, the J call TRBJ2-2; 8 positions match TRBD2. The CDR3 runs to 17 residues. V gave up 5 bases and J gave up 8 bases; unmatched junction bases: 16. Germline CDR1 MNHEY, CDR2 SVGEGT. CDR3: CASSRPGLDLTSGELFF. The CDR3 bases are TGTGCCAGCAGTCGTCCGGGACTAGACCTAACGTCTGGGGAGCTGTTTTTT.

The chain uses TRBV18 and TRBJ2-6, with D hard to call. The CDR3 totals 17 residues. Trimming shortened V by 0 bases and J by 2 bases, and 11 bases separated the two germline ends. Germline CDR1 and CDR2: KGHSH and LQKENI. DNA for the CDR3: TGTGCCAGCTCACCACCAGGTAGCTTGGCTGGGGCCAACGTCCTGACTTTC. It specifies CASSPPGSLAGANVLTF.

This chain links TRBV2 with TRBJ2-3; 11 nucleotides line up with TRBD2. Germline CDR1 is SNHLY and CDR2 is FYNNEI. The CDR3 consists of 16 residues. V gave up 3 bases and J gave up 6 bases; unmatched junction bases: 8. This chain's CDR3 is CASSDPLAGVSDTQYF. CDR3 bases: TGTGCCAGCAGTGACCCACTAGCGGGAGTGTCGGATACGCAGTATTTT.

J is TRBJ1-6 and V is TRBV5-5; 12 nucleotides align to TRBD1. The J segment lost 9 bases and the V segment lost 4 bases, leaving 14 bases of the junction unmatched. Germline CDR1 reads SGHKS; CDR2 reads YYEKEE (reference sequence). The CDR3 consists of 18 residues. For the CDR3, the DNA is TGTGCCAGCAGCACCCTCCCGGGACAGGGGGCGGGAGGTTCACCCCTCCACTTT. Protein: CASSTLPGQGAGGSPLHF. The whole variable domain, filled in from reference TRBV5-5 and TRBJ1-6, reads DAGVTQSPTHLIKTRGQQVTLRCSPISGHKSVSWYQQVLGQGPQFIFQYYEKEERGRGNFPDRFSARQFPNYSSELNVNALLLGDSALYLCASSTLPGQGAGGSPLHFGNGTRLTVT.

The chain carries TRBV24-1 and TRBJ2-3; 7 bases map to TRBD1. Germline V gives CDR1 KGHDR, CDR2 SFDVKD. This CDR3 is 18 amino acids long. The V and J ends lost 0 bases and 2 bases, in that order; junction bases with no gene match: 10. CDR3 region: CATSDLGPPGTDTDTQYF. CDR3 coding DNA: TGTGCCACCAGTGATTTGGGGCCGCCTGGGACAGACACAGATACGCAGTATTTT.

In the case of this clone: Mismatch with germline at one junction end may stem from a read error. V usage is TRBV6-5 and J usage is TRBJ2-7; 11 bases are a match to TRBD1. The germline V gene encodes CDR1 MNHEY and CDR2 SVGAGI. The CDR3 is 15 residues long. CDR3 protein: CASSNSPGTGGEQYF. As DNA, the CDR3 is TGTGCCAGCAGTAACTCCCCAGGGACAGGGGGCGAGCAGTACTTC.

The chain couples TRBV5-6 to TRBJ2-5, with a tentative D call TRBD1 (6 bases). Germline lookup yields CDR1 SGHDT and CDR2 YYEEEE. The germline V and J ends were trimmed by 3 bases and 4 bases, with 22 bases remaining between them. The length of the CDR3 is 17 residues. The CDR3 DNA follows: TGTGCCAGCAGCTCTCCCTACAGGGAGCGGAGTGGAGAGACCCAGTACTTC. Amino acids: CASSSPYRERSGETQYF.

This clone was observed a single time. The chain recombines TRBV11-3 with TRBJ2-1; D is perhaps TRBD1 (6 bases). The V end was cut by 6 bases, the J end by 13 bases, with 19 bases between. Germline loops: CDR1 SGHNT, CDR2 YENEEA. The CDR3 has 13 residues. CDR3 in amino acids: CASSPDRSWHQFF. For the CDR3, the DNA is TGTGCCAGCAGTCCCGACAGGTCTTGGCACCAGTTCTTC.

The DNA for the CDR3 is TGTGCCAGCAGCTCGACAGGGAACTATGGCTACACCTTC. It yields the protein CASSSTGNYGYTF. The rearrangement uses TRBV7-2 and TRBJ1-2; 7 bases match TRBD1. The CDR3 spans 13 residues. V was pared by 4 bases and J by 2 bases, with 1 base of the junction left unmatched. Per germline, CDR1 SGHTA and CDR2 FQGNSA. Filled out from reference TRBV7-2 and TRBJ1-2, the complete variable domain reads GAGVSQSPSNKVTEKGKDVELRCDPISGHTALYWYRQSLGQGLEFLIYFQGNSAPDKSGLPSDRFSAERTGGSVSTLTIQRTQQEDSAVYLCASSSTGNYGYTFGSGTRLTVV.

The chain couples TRBV19 to TRBJ1-6; 9 bases align to TRBD1. The germline gives CDR1 LNHDA, CDR2 SQIVND (reference sequence). The CDR3 contains 15 residues. V lost 10 bases to trimming and J lost 0 bases; unmatched junction nucleotides: 4. This chain's CDR3 is CATGTGSSYNSPLHF. The DNA of the CDR3 is TGTGCCACCGGGACAGGGAGCTCCTATAATTCACCCCTCCACTTT.

V gene TRBV14 combines with J gene TRBJ1-1; 8 bases line up with TRBD1. In germline, CDR1 is SGHDN, CDR2 FVKESK. V shed 0 bases, J shed 11 bases, and the junction held 5 bases outside the gene matches. The CDR3 contains 13 residues. CDR3 region: CASSQEHRGDAFF. Written as DNA, the CDR3 is TGTGCCAGCAGCCAAGAACACAGGGGGGACGCTTTCTTT.

Here the CDR3 DNA reads TGCGCCAGCAGCCAAGATGGAGGGACAGGATCCTATGGCTACACCTTC. Its translation: CASSQDGGTGSYGYTF. This chain uses TRBV4-3 with TRBJ1-2; TRBD1 aligns across 8 bases. Germline V CDR1 and CDR2: LGHNA, YSLEER. CDR3 length: 16 residues. The trim removed 0 bases at V and 4 bases at J, leaving 7 bases unmatched.